The rows below give T cell receptor beta chains drawn from one sample of a study of T cell responses to AZD1222 COVID-19 vaccine. The table came from immunoSEQ multiplex PCR; TCRdb's copy has only in-frame clones and leaves some out. The profile covers 130,000 to 150,000 clones, with around 87% appearing a single time and about 1.5% taken by the ten largest. The sample here was peripheral blood, taken on day 0 of AZD1222 vaccination. The receptors were gathered from an adult in good health. The conserved cysteine and the conserved F or W are not part of the CDR3 here. Where a row states a size, it is once, few, many or the class of an expanded clone; other rows omit it.

size	J	V	CDR3
.	TRBJ1-1	TRBV7-2	ASSLQGQGAIGNTEAF
.	TRBJ2-7	TRBV28	ASAPGLGYYEQY
.	TRBJ1-1	TRBV28	ASGRLYTEAF
.	TRBJ2-7	TRBV19	ASRIGQGGTYEQY
.	TRBJ1-5	TRBV5-5	ASSLLGYRRDLGNQPQH
.	TRBJ1-5	TRBV5-1	ASSFIGGGQPQH
.	TRBJ2-7	TRBV6-5	ASSYSGQGIYEQY
.	TRBJ1-4	TRBV11-2	ASSLVGVPNEKLF
.	TRBJ1-5	TRBV2	ASSVQGGNQPQH
.	TRBJ2-5	TRBV5-5	ASSLASNQETQY
.	TRBJ1-1	TRBV7-8	ASSPTGKNTEAF
.	TRBJ2-3	TRBV11-3	ASSIEGGDTQY
.	TRBJ1-2	TRBV6-5	ASRLNEGYGYT
.	TRBJ1-4	TRBV27	ASSLIGTGVITNEKLF
once	TRBJ2-5	TRBV5-6	ASSLGRAQETQY
.	TRBJ1-5	TRBV28	ASSILTGRPQH
.	TRBJ1-1	TRBV6-5	ASRGGLNTEAF
.	TRBJ1-5	TRBV7-9	ASSLGVDSNQPQH
.	TRBJ1-1	TRBV24-1	ATSGPRGTEAF
.	TRBJ1-1	TRBV11-1	ASTQAGAGTEAF
.	TRBJ1-6	TRBV14	ASSQWRGGSPLH
.	TRBJ1-6	TRBV7-8	ASSPAGGVIGSPLH
.	TRBJ2-3	TRBV19	ATEATSGSGDTQY
few	TRBJ1-6	TRBV19	ASSIDRVNSPLH
.	TRBJ1-4	TRBV5-6	ASSLGHGTSNEKLF
.	TRBJ2-7	TRBV19	ASSHFRSYEQY
few	TRBJ1-1	TRBV15	ATGTANTEAF
.	TRBJ1-2	TRBV6-5	ASIGFGYT
.	TRBJ1-2	TRBV7-2	ASSLNPAGGYGYT
.	TRBJ2-7	TRBV18	ASSPYQGRNEQY
.	TRBJ2-3	TRBV2	ASRRGRASTDTQY
.	TRBJ1-1	TRBV3-1/TRBV3-2	ASSPPPGGSGAF